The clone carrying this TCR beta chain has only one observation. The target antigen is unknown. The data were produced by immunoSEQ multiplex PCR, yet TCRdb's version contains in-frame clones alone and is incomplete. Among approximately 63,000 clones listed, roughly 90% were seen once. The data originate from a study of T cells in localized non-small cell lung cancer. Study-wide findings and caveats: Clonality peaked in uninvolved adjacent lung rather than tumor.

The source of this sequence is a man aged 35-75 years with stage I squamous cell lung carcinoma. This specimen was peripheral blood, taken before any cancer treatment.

The CDR3 nucleotides are TGTGCCAGCTCGCCGGACAGGGAGGCTGGCTACACCTTC. Translation: CASSPDREAGYTF. The genes are TRBV18 and TRBJ1-2; 8 bases are shared with TRBD1. CDR3 length: 13 amino acids. CDR1 KGHSH and CDR2 LQKENI come from the germline V gene. V lost 6 bases to trimming and J lost 7 bases; unmatched junction nucleotides: 7. Filled out from reference TRBV18 and TRBJ1-2, the complete variable domain reads NAGVMQNPRHLVRRRGQEARLRCSPMKGHSHVYWYRQLPEEGLKFMVYLQKENIIDESGMPKERFSAEFPKEGPSILRIQQVVRGDSAAYFCASSPDREAGYTFGSGTRLTVV.